These 29 T cell receptor beta chains were all obtained from the same sample, sequenced in a study of T cell repertoires in cytomegalovirus infection. TCRdb processed the reads anew with MiXCR; each CDR3 protein has one entry. The table lists fewer than 550,000 distinct CDR3 sequences, about 11% of them singletons. The sequenced sample consisted of PBMCs. The source is a human donor in good health (CMV status not recorded). Some clones in this sample may be carry-over from other donors' samples.

A remark on this clonotype: Compared with germline, one end of the junction differs, possibly owing to a read error. The chain joins TRBV19 to TRBJ2-1; TRBD1 aligns across 9 bases. Germline V gene data show CDR1 as LNHDA and CDR2 as SQIVND (reference sequence). The CDR3 is 16 residues long. The CDR3 nucleotides read TGTACCAGTAGTACGGTGGGACAGGGACTTCAGGATGAGCAGTTCTTC. As protein: CTSSTVGQGLQDEQFF. Using reference TRBV19 and TRBJ2-1 for the parts outside the CDR3, the full variable domain is DGGITQSPKYLFRKEGQNVTLSCEQNLNHDAMYWYRQDPGQGLRLIYYSQIVNDFQKGDIAEGYSVSREKKESFPLTVTSAQKNPTAFYLCTSSTVGQGLQDEQFFGPGTRLTVL.

Many counts were recorded for this clonotype. The chain couples TRBV11-2 to TRBJ1-1, with a tentative D call TRBD1 (5 bases). This CDR3 region has 15 residues. CDR1 is SGHAT and CDR2 is FQNNGV in the germline V gene. V was clipped by 5 bases and J by 3 bases, with 16 bases between them. DNA of the CDR3: TGTGCCAGCAGCCCCTTAGGGAGAGGGGACACTGAAGCTTTCTTT. It encodes CASSPLGRGDTEAFF.

Remarks on this clonotype: This may stem from a read error, because a much larger clone lies one nucleotide away. The J gene is TRBJ2-3, the V gene TRBV28; the D gene is possibly TRBD2 (6 bases). Germline V CDR1 and CDR2: MDHEN, SYDVKM. The CDR3 extends over 16 amino acids. Here the CDR3 DNA reads TGTGCCAGCAGCCCCTTGGACGGAACTAGCACAGATATGCAGTATTTT. This sequence encodes CASSPLDGTSTDMQYF.

This chain uses TRBV3-1 with TRBJ2-7, with no clear D. The CDR3 runs to 13 residues. Trimming cost V 4 bases and J 6 bases, with 13 bases left between them. The germline gives CDR1 LGHDT, CDR2 YNNKEL (reference sequence). The CDR3 loop is CASSPRPALEQYF. The DNA of the CDR3 is TGTGCCAGCAGCCCCCGACCGGCCCTCGAGCAGTACTTC.

Many counts were recorded for this clonotype. The chain recombines TRBV7-2 with TRBJ2-7, with D possibly matching TRBD2 (5 bases). CDR3 length: 16 amino acids. Germline V gene lookup returns CDR1 SGHTA and CDR2 FQGNSA. Trimming took off 5 bases at V and 0 bases at J, with 17 bases between the two ends. The CDR3 region is CASSRSEPTISYEQYF. CDR3 coding DNA: TGTGCCAGCAGCCGTTCGGAGCCGACTATCTCCTACGAGCAGTACTTC.

In its sample, this clonotype was seen a few times. The V and J genes are TRBV7-3 and TRBJ2-1; D not certain. The CDR3 is 19 residues long. With 7 bases removed from V and 0 bases from J, the gap between germline ends came to 25 bases. Germline lookup yields CDR1 SGHTA and CDR2 FQGTGA. The CDR3, as DNA: TGTGCCAGCAACACAGAATCCCCCCCCCCCCGAAGCTCCTACAATGAGCAGTTCTTC. Translating gives CASNTESPPPRSSYNEQFF.

This clonotype showed up many times. The chain has TRBV7-6 and TRBJ2-1; 10 nucleotides match TRBD2. V lost 3 bases, J lost 4 bases, and 6 bases stayed unmatched. Germline CDR1 SGHVS, CDR2 FNYEAQ. CDR3 length: 16 amino acids. The CDR3 loop reads CASSLRGTSVYNEQFF. The CDR3 DNA reads as TGTGCCAGCAGCTTGAGGGGGACTAGCGTTTACAATGAGCAGTTCTTC.

This clonotype was recorded many times. The chain has TRBV20-1 and TRBJ1-1; 8 positions agree with TRBD1. The CDR3 is 15 amino acids. V shed 4 bases, J shed 0 bases, and the junction held 7 bases outside the gene matches. The V gene's germline CDR1 is DFQATT and CDR2 SNEGSKA (reference sequence). Here the CDR3 reads CSAKRQGNLNTEAFF. In DNA, the CDR3 is TGCAGTGCTAAAAGACAGGGGAACCTGAACACTGAAGCTTTCTTT.

This clonotype occurred many times. The V and J genes are TRBV28 and TRBJ2-5, with D perhaps given as TRBD1 or TRBD2 (5 bases each). Germline-derived CDR1 and CDR2 are MDHEN and SYDVKM. Trimming pared 4 bases from V and 1 base from J, leaving 16 bases between. The CDR3 sequence is 16 residues long. CDR3 region: CASSSRGPDIQETQYF. CDR3 nucleotides: TGTGCCAGCAGTTCCCGGGGCCCGGACATCCAAGAGACCCAGTACTTC.

This clonotype occurred many times. The rearrangement joins TRBV12-3 or TRBV12-4 to TRBJ1-5, with unresolved D. Trimming removed 1 base at V and 0 bases at J, with 10 bases between. The CDR3 covers 16 residues. In DNA form, the CDR3 reads TGTGCCAGCAGTTTAGGGGTCGGTTATAGCAATCAGCCCCAGCATTTT. This translates into CASSLGVGYSNQPQHF.

The CDR3 spells CATSRRGPGGNTIYF. The CDR3 region has the DNA TGTGCCACCAGCAGGAGGGGGCCTGGAGGAAACACCATATATTTT. V and J are TRBV15 and TRBJ1-3; TRBD1 aligns across 7 bases. J lost 4 bases, V lost 3 bases, and 6 bases had no gene match. Germline V gives CDR1 LNHNV, CDR2 YYDKDF (reference sequence). The CDR3 covers 15 residues.

In its sample, this clonotype was seen a few times. The rearrangement joins TRBV9 to TRBJ2-6, with 7 positions matching TRBD1. The CDR3 totals 18 residues. V lost 4 bases, J lost 0 bases, and 10 bases stayed unmatched. CDR1 is SGDLS, CDR2 YYNGEE, per germline. The CDR3 region is CASSPTGTVLSGANVLTF. CDR3 bases: TGTGCCAGCAGCCCGACCGGGACAGTTCTCTCTGGGGCCAACGTCCTGACTTTC.

This clonotype was observed many times. The chain carries TRBV7-8 and TRBJ2-1; a possible D gene is TRBD2 (6 bases). This CDR3 is 13 amino acids long. The V gene lost 1 base and the J gene lost 8 bases, with 9 bases spanning the gap. Germline V gene sequence: CDR1 SGHVS, CDR2 FQNEAQ. The CDR3: CASSLGGVHEQFF. The CDR3 nucleotides are TGTGCCAGCAGCTTAGGGGGGGTCCATGAGCAGTTCTTC.

This clonotype appeared a single time. The genes are TRBV30 and TRBJ2-5; D not resolved. V was cut by 0 bases and J by 5 bases, with 10 bases left in between. Germline-derived CDR1 and CDR2 are GTSNPN and SVGIG (reference sequence). This CDR3 contains 13 residues. The DNA of the CDR3 is TGTGCCTGGAGTGTAAGGGCGTTCGAGACCCAGTACTTC. Protein product: CAWSVRAFETQYF.

This clonotype was recorded many times. The chain couples TRBV7-3 to TRBJ2-3, with a weak D call TRBD2 (6 bases). V was pared by 4 bases and J by 2 bases, with 13 bases between. The germline CDR1 and CDR2 sequences are SGHTA and FQGTGA. The CDR3 sequence is 15 residues long. This chain's CDR3 is CASSSGRGITDTQYF. In nucleotides, the CDR3 is TGTGCCAGCAGCTCTGGACGGGGGATCACAGATACGCAGTATTTT.

The chain combines TRBV20-1 with TRBJ2-5; D gene ambiguous. CDR3 length: 13 amino acids. In germline, CDR1 is DFQATT, CDR2 SNEGSKA (reference sequence). V lost 6 bases and J lost 1, with 12 bases in between. CDR3 region: CSAEWNTQETQYF. CDR3 in DNA: TGCAGTGCAGAGTGGAACACCCAAGAGACCCAGTACTTC.

The table lists this clonotype with a few counts. This may be a read error, as it is one base from a much larger clone. The chain has TRBV2 and TRBJ2-5, with unresolved D. Trimming left V 10 bases short and J 1 base short, with 1 base between. Germline V gives CDR1 SNHLY, CDR2 FYNNEI. This CDR3 spans 9 amino acids. The CDR3 is CAIQETQYF. CDR3 coding DNA: TGTGCCATCCAAGAGACCCAGTACTTC.

This clonotype was seen many times. V usage is TRBV11-2 and J usage is TRBJ1-5; no reliable D call. CDR1 is SGHAT and CDR2 is FQNNGV in the germline V gene. The CDR3 covers 15 residues. V gave up 0 bases and J gave up 5 bases, with 11 bases separating them. The CDR3 DNA reads as TGTGCCAGCAGCTTAGAAGGGTCCGATCATCAGCCCCAGCATTTT. Amino acid sequence: CASSLEGSDHQPQHF.

This clonotype came up a few times. The chain couples TRBV6-6 to TRBJ2-1, with 8 bases identical to TRBD1. V lost 5 bases, J lost 5 bases, and 5 bases stayed unmatched. The CDR3 is 14 amino acids. CDR1 and CDR2 (germline): MNHNY, SVGAGI (reference sequence). As DNA, the CDR3 is TGTGCCAGCAGTCCCTTGGGACAGGACAATGAGCAGTTCTTC. This translates into CASSPLGQDNEQFF.

The chain combines TRBV12-5 with TRBJ2-5, with D possibly TRBD2 on 6 matching bases. Germline V gene data show CDR1 as LGHNT and CDR2 as FRNRAP. The CDR3 totals 14 residues. Trimming took off 6 bases at V and 9 bases at J, with 20 bases between the two ends. The CDR3 region is CASGSPGLLEAQYF. The CDR3, as DNA: TGTGCTAGTGGATCTCCGGGACTTCTTGAGGCCCAGTACTTC.

The V call is TRBV9, the J call TRBJ2-3; 7 positions agree with TRBD2. V was pared by 2 bases and J by 4 bases, with 4 bases of the junction left unmatched. The V gene's germline CDR1 is SGDLS and CDR2 YYNGEE. This CDR3 spans 14 amino acids. The CDR3 DNA reads TGTGCCAGCAGCGTTAGCGGGCGGGCAGATACGCAGTATTTT. Its protein is CASSVSGRADTQYF.

This rearrangement joins TRBV20-1 to TRBJ1-5, with TRBD1 as a possible D gene (5 bases). V lost 3 bases to trimming and J lost 4 bases, with 16 bases between them. The germline V gene has CDR1 DFQATT and CDR2 SNEGSKA (reference sequence). CDR3 size: 15 residues. DNA for the CDR3: TGCAGTGCTAGTGATTCCCTCAGGGCAAATCAGCCCCAGCATTTT. Translated: CSASDSLRANQPQHF.

The chain has TRBV27 and TRBJ1-2, with TRBD1 as a possible D gene (6 bases). The CDR3 loop spans 15 amino acids. Per the germline V gene, CDR1 is MNHEY and CDR2 is SMNVEV (reference sequence). V was shortened by 2 bases and J by 2 bases, with 12 bases between the two germline ends. The CDR3: CASSLVVGGNYGYTF. For the CDR3, the DNA is TGTGCCAGCAGTTTAGTAGTGGGGGGCAACTATGGCTACACCTTC.

This clonotype was seen a handful of times. One end of the junction fails to match germline, which may point to a read error. This chain connects TRBV3-1 to TRBJ1-1; tentative D call: TRBD1 (5 bases). Per the germline V gene, CDR1 is LGHDT and CDR2 is YNNKEL (reference sequence). The CDR3 extends over 13 amino acids. CDR3 residues: CASSQEQADGGIF. In DNA form, the CDR3 reads TGTGCCAGCAGCCAAGAACAGGCGGACGGGGGTATCTTT.

This clonotype was seen at least ten times. The chain links TRBV7-3 to TRBJ1-5; possible D gene TRBD1, 5 bases. Trimming pared 0 bases from V and 6 bases from J, leaving 15 bases between. There are 16 residues in the CDR3. The germline V gene encodes CDR1 SGHTA and CDR2 FQGTGA. In DNA, the CDR3 is TGTGCCAGCAGCTTAACTAGTTACAGGTACGGTCAGCCCCAGCATTTT. It specifies CASSLTSYRYGQPQHF.

This clonotype was picked up a small number of times. CDR3 amino acids: CAISTPDRGLETQYF. The CDR3 coding sequence is TGTGCCATCAGCACCCCGGACAGGGGGTTAGAGACCCAGTACTTC. This rearrangement joins TRBV10-3 to TRBJ2-5, with 10 nucleotides matching TRBD1. The CDR3 is 15 amino acids. V lost 6 bases, J lost 4 bases, and 8 bases stayed unmatched. CDR1 is ENHRY, CDR2 SYGVKD, per germline.

This clonotype was detected a few times. The chain recombines TRBV20-1 with TRBJ2-6; D not certain. Trimming took 4 bases from V and 4 from J, leaving 8 bases between them. The CDR3 is 13 amino acids. Germline assignment: CDR1 DFQATT and CDR2 SNEGSKA (reference sequence). The CDR3 DNA is TGCAGTGCTAAGCTGCCCGGGGCCAACGTCCTGACTTTC. This codes for CSAKLPGANVLTF.

This clonotype was observed a few times. Here the CDR3 reads CSARDSEGTTNYGYTF. The DNA of the CDR3 is TGCAGTGCTAGAGATTCAGAGGGGACAACTAACTATGGCTACACCTTC. This chain connects TRBV20-1 to TRBJ1-2; TRBD1 might be the D (6 bases). Germline values: CDR1 DFQATT, CDR2 SNEGSKA (reference sequence). CDR3 length: 16 residues. Trimming cost V 0 bases and J 0 bases, with 14 bases left between them.

This clonotype showed up many times. The chain carries TRBV14 and TRBJ1-1; D is perhaps TRBD1 (5 bases). Per the germline V gene, CDR1 is SGHDN and CDR2 is FVKESK. The CDR3 extends over 12 amino acids. Trimming removed 4 bases at V and 10 bases at J, with 13 bases between. The CDR3 DNA sequence: TGTGCCAGCAGCCGGGACCTCGGGGGAGCTTTCTTT. Protein product: CASSRDLGGAFF.